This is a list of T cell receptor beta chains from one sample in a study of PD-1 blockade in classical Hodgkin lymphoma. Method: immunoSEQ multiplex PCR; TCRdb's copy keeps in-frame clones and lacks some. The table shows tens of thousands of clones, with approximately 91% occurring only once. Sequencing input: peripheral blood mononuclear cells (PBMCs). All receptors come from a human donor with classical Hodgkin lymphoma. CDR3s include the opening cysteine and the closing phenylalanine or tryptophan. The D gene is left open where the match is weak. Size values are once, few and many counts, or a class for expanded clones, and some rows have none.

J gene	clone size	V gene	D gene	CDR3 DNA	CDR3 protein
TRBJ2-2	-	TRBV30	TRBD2	TGTGCCTGGAGTCGACGGACTAGCGGGAGAAACACCGGGGAGCTGTTTTTT	CAWSRRTSGRNTGELFF
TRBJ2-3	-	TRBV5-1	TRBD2	TGCGCCAGCAGCCCAGCGGGAGGTGGAGATACGCAGTATTTT	CASSPAGGGDTQYF
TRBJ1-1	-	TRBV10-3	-	TGTGCCATCAGTGAGTCGCTGGGGAACACTGAAGCTTTCTTT	CAISESLGNTEAFF
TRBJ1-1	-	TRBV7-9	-	TGTGCCAGCAGCTTAGAAATGTGGCAGGGGATGAACACTGAAGCTTTCTTT	CASSLEMWQGMNTEAFF
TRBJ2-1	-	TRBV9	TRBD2	TGTGCCAGCAGCGTAGAACCTAGCGGGAGAGGTGAGCAGTTCTTC	CASSVEPSGRGEQFF
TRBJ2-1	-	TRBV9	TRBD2	TGTGCCAGCAGCGCGGGGGGGAGAATAGCGGGATACTCCTACAATGAGCAGTTCTTC	CASSAGGRIAGYSYNEQFF
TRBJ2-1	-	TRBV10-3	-	TGTGCCATCAGCCCTTATCCTGAGCAGTTCTTC	CAISPYPEQFF
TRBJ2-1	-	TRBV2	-	TGTGCCATCTTAAATCCGCGCAAGCTGAGCTCCTACAATGAGCAGTTCTTC	CAILNPRKLSSYNEQFF
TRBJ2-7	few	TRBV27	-	TGTGCCAGCAGTTTCGGCACCTCCTACGAGCAGTACTTC	CASSFGTSYEQYF
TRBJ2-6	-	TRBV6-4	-	TGTGCCAGCAGTGACTCGACTAGTGGGGCCAACGTCCTGACTTTC	CASSDSTSGANVLTF
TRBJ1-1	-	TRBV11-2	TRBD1	TGTGCCAGCAGGAGTTTCGGGCAGGGGGTGAGAAAAGCTTTCTTT	CASRSFGQGVRKAFF
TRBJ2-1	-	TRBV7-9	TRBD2	TGTGCCAGCAGCGAGACTAGCGCTGGCTACAATGAGCAGTTCTTC	CASSETSAGYNEQFF
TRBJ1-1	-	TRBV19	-	TGTGCCAGTAGTACTAACATGGGCGTCATGGAAGCTTTCTTT	CASSTNMGVMEAFF
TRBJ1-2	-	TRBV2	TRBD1	TGTGCCAGCAGTGAAGCTGGGGACAGCTCTTATGGCTACACCTTC	CASSEAGDSSYGYTF
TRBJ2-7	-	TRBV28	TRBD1	TGTGCCAGCAAACTCAGGGGGCAAGGGCAGTACTTC	CASKLRGQGQYF
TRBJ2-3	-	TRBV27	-	TGTGCCAGCAGTTTATCTTGGGCAAACTTCTTCAGCACAGATACGCAGTATTTT	CASSLSWANFFSTDTQYF
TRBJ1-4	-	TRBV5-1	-	TGCGCCAGCCAAAGGCGGGGGGATGAAAAACTGTTTTTT	CASQRRGDEKLFF
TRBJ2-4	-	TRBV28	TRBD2	TGTGCCAGCAGTTTCATTGGTCTGGGCCGGGGGGTAGCCAAAAACATTCAGTACTTC	CASSFIGLGRGVAKNIQYF
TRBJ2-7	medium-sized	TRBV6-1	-	TGTGCCAGCAGTCCCCGGGACACGGGGTCCTACGAGCAGTACTTC	CASSPRDTGSYEQYF
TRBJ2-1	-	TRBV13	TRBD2	TGTGCCAGCAGCTTGGGGACTAGCGGGGGTGAGCAGTTCTTC	CASSLGTSGGEQFF
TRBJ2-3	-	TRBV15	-	TGTGCCACCAGCGGACTGAGGGGAGCAGATACGCAGTATTTT	CATSGLRGADTQYF
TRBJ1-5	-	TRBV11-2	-	TGTGCCAGCAGCCCAGGACAGATTAGCAATCAGCCCCAGCATTTT	CASSPGQISNQPQHF
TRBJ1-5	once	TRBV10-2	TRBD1	TGCGCCAGCAGTGGGGCCGGGACAGAAAATCAGCCCCAGCATTTT	CASSGAGTENQPQHF
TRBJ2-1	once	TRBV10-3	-	TGTGCCATCAGTGAGGTGGGTGAGCAGTTCTTC	CAISEVGEQFF
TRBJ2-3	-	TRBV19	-	TGTGCCAGTAGTATAGATGATCGGGGAACGCAGTATTTT	CASSIDDRGTQYF
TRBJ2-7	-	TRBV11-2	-	TGTGCCAGCAGCTTAGAGCGGGTTTCGGTGGAGCAGTACTTC	CASSLERVSVEQYF
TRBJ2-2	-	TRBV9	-	TGTGCCAGCAGCGTCGAGTCAAGACGGAACACCGGGGAGCTGTTTTTT	CASSVESRRNTGELFF
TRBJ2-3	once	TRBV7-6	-	TGTGCCAGCAGCCTCAGGATCTTCACAGATACGCAGTATTTT	CASSLRIFTDTQYF
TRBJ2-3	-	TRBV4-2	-	TGTGCCAGCAGCCAAGATGGGCCAGGGTCTTTTGGAGATACGCAGTATTTT	CASSQDGPGSFGDTQYF
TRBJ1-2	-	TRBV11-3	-	TGTGCCAGCAGCCAAGGGGGATCCTCCTATGGCTACACCTTC	CASSQGGSSYGYTF
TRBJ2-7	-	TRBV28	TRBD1	TGTGCCAGCAGACCTCCGACAGGGCTAAGGGGGCTGTACGAGCAGTACTTC	CASRPPTGLRGLYEQYF
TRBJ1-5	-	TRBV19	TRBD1	TGTGCCAGTAGTAGATTAAGGGGGCTCGGGGATCAGCCCCAGCATTTT	CASSRLRGLGDQPQHF
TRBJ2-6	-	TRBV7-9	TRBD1	TGTGCCAGCAGCTCGACAGGGGAATTTGGGGCCAACGTCCTGACTTTC	CASSSTGEFGANVLTF
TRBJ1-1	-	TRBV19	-	TGTGCCAGTAGGCGAAACATGAACACTGAAGCTTTCTTT	CASRRNMNTEAFF
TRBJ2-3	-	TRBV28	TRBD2	TGTGCCAGCAGCCTAGCGGGAGCAGGCACAGATACGCAGTATTTT	CASSLAGAGTDTQYF
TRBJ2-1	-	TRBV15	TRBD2	TGTGCCACCAGCGCAGAAGGGGGCGGGAGGGCCATCAATGAGCAGTTCTTC	CATSAEGGGRAINEQFF
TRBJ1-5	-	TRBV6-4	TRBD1	TGTGCCAACAGGGGGATCAGGGGCAATCAGCCCCAGCATTTT	CANRGIRGNQPQHF
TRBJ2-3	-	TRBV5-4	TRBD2	TGTGCCACCCGCGGGGGGCCGGAAGATACGCAGTATTTT	CATRGGPEDTQYF
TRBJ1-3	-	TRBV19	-	TGTGCCAGTAGTCCGCGGACCCAAAGCTCTGGAAACACCATATATTTT	CASSPRTQSSGNTIYF